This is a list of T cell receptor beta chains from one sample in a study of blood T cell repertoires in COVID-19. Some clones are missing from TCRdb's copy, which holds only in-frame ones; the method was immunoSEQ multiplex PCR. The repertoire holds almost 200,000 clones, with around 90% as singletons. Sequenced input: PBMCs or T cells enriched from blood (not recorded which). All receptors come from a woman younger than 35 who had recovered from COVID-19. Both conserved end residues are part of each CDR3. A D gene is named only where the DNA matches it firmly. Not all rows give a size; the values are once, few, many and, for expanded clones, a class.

CASSEAHQGEQYF TGTGCCAGCAGTGAAGCGCACCAGGGCGAGCAGTACTTC - 13 TRBJ2-7 many TRBV2
CASSLKGQNTEAFF TGTGCCAGCAGCTTAAAGGGACAAAACACTGAAGCTTTCTTT - 14 TRBJ1-1 - TRBV7-3
CASSGDTGELFF TGTGCCAGCAGCGGGGACACCGGGGAGCTGTTTTTT - 12 TRBJ2-2 many TRBV2
CASSPQTSAVTGELFF TGTGCCAGCAGCCCCCAGACTAGCGCGGTCACCGGGGAGCTGTTTTTT TRBD2 16 TRBJ2-2 - TRBV7-2
CATNQRGIYYGYTF TGTGCCACCAATCAGCGGGGGATTTACTATGGCTACACCTTC - 14 TRBJ1-2 - TRBV28
CASRRPGQTSLSSYNEQFF TGTGCCAGCAGGAGACCGGGACAGACTTCCCTGAGCTCCTACAATGAGCAGTTCTTC TRBD1 19 TRBJ2-1 once TRBV28
CAWSLGASYGYTF TGTGCCTGGAGCCTTGGGGCTAGCTATGGCTACACCTTC - 13 TRBJ1-2 - TRBV30
CASTDSASGDEQFF TGTGCCAGCACCGACTCGGCTTCGGGGGATGAGCAGTTCTTC - 14 TRBJ2-1 - TRBV5-4
CASTNNPNSPLHF TGTGCCAGTACGAACAATCCCAATTCACCCCTCCACTTT - 13 TRBJ1-6 - TRBV19
CASSGPGGYNSPLHF TGTGCCAGCAGTGGTCCAGGGGGCTATAATTCACCCCTCCACTTT TRBD1 15 TRBJ1-6 - TRBV6-2/TRBV6-3
CASSSGQPGVTEAFF TGTGCCAGCAGCTCCGGACAGCCGGGTGTCACTGAAGCTTTCTTT - 15 TRBJ1-1 - TRBV27
CASSPSATNEKLFF TGTGCCAGCTCACCGTCGGCAACTAATGAAAAACTGTTTTTT - 14 TRBJ1-4 - TRBV18
CSASETGTVRF TGCAGTGCTAGCGAAACCGGGACAGTAAGGTTT TRBD1 11 TRBJ1-1 - TRBV20-1
CAWSLTGSGGYTF TGTGCCTGGAGTCTTACAGGGTCAGGGGGCTACACCTTC - 13 TRBJ1-2 - TRBV30
CASMDRGSTEAFF TGTGCCAGCATGGACAGGGGATCGACTGAAGCTTTCTTT TRBD1 13 TRBJ1-1 - TRBV6-5
CASSPTVLQTQETQYF TGTGCCAGCAGCCCGACAGTCCTCCAAACCCAAGAGACCCAGTACTTC - 16 TRBJ2-5 - TRBV5-4
CASRQGLGSGANVLTF TGTGCCAGCAGACAGGGATTAGGATCTGGGGCCAACGTCCTGACTTTC - 16 TRBJ2-6 - TRBV25-1
CASSLRYRGNQPQHF TGTGCCAGCAGTTTAAGATACAGGGGCAATCAGCCCCAGCATTTT - 15 TRBJ1-5 - TRBV27
CASSITSGEETQYF TGTGCCAGCAGCATAACTAGCGGGGAAGAGACCCAGTACTTC TRBD2 14 TRBJ2-5 - TRBV5-4
CASSLQRQRGYTF TGTGCCAGCAGTCTACAAAGACAGAGAGGCTACACCTTC - 13 TRBJ1-2 - TRBV28
CASSSGAVPYEQYF TGTGCCAGCAGTTCAGGGGCCGTTCCCTACGAGCAGTACTTC - 14 TRBJ2-7 - TRBV28
CSVGVRETQYF TGCAGCGTAGGGGTTCGGGAGACCCAGTACTTC - 11 TRBJ2-5 - TRBV29-1
CSVESPRGITYEQYF TGCAGCGTTGAATCCCCCAGGGGGATAACCTACGAGCAGTACTTC TRBD1 15 TRBJ2-7 - TRBV29-1